The clone carrying this T cell receptor (beta chain) was recorded a few times. Its specificity is unknown. The data were taken from a study of shared clonotypes between healthy human individuals. Study results and caveats: Some naive CD4 clonotypes, about 5.5%, turned up in common across a handful of donors. Richness estimates generally favored naive over memory subsets.

Per germline, CDR1 SQVTM and CDR2 ANQGSEA. The CDR3 length is 12 residues. Trimming took 8 bases from V and 1 from J, leaving 11 bases between them. The protocol was immunoSEQ multiplex PCR, while the TCRdb copy is restricted to in-frame clones and leaves out a portion. Of roughly 2.6 million clones listed, roughly nine tenths are singletons. Each donor was a Caucasian adult residing in Nashville, Tennessee. The chain recombines TRBV29-1 with TRBJ1-1; possibly TRBD1 for D (6 bases). Sequencing was done on a sample of naive CD4+ T cells sorted from blood. Subset defined: CD45RA+ positively selected. The clonotype was recovered from a young man in good health. The CDR3: CSPGTPNTEAFF. In DNA form, the CDR3 reads TGCAGCCCCGGGACACCGAACACTGAAGCTTTCTTT.